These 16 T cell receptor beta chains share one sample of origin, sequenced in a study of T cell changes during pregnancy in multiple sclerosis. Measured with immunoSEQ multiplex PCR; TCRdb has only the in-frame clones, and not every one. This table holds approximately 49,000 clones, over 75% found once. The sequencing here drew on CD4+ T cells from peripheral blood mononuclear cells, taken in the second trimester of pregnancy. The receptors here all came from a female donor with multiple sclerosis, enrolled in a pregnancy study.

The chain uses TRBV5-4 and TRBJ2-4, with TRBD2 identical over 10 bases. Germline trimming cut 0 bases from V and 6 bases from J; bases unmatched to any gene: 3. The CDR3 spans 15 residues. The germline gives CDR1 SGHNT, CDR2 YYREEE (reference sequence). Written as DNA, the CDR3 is TGTGCCAGCAGCTTGGGAAGGACTAGCGGAAACATTCAGTACTTC. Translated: CASSLGRTSGNIQYF.

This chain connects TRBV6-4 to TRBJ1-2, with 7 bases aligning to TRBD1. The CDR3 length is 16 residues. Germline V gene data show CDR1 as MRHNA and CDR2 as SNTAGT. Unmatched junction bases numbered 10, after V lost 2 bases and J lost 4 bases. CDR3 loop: CASSDRYEGAPYGYTF. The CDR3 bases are TGTGCCAGCAGTGACAGATATGAGGGGGCGCCCTATGGCTACACCTTC.

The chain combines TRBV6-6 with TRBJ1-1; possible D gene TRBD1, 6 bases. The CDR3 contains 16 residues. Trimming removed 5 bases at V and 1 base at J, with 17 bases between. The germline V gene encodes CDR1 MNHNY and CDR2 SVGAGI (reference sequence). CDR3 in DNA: TGTGCCAGCAGTCCCCGTGGGACAAGAGGGAACACTGAAGCTTTCTTT. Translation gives CASSPRGTRGNTEAFF.

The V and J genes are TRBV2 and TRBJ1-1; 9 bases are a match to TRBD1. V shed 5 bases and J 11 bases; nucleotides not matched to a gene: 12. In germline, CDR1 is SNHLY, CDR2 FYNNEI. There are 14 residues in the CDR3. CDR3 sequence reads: CASSRDRDLSLAFF. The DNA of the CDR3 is TGTGCCAGCAGTAGGGACAGGGACCTATCACTGGCTTTCTTT.

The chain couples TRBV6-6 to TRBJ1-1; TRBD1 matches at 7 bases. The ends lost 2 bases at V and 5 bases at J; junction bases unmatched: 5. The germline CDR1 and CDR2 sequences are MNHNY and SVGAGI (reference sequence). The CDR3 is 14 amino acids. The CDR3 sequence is CASSYRGRRTEAFF. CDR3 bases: TGTGCCAGCAGTTACAGGGGGCGAAGGACTGAAGCTTTCTTT.

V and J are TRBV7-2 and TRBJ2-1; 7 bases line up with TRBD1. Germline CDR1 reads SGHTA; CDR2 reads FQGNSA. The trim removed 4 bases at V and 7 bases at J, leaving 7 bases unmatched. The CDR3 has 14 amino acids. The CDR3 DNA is TGTGCCAGCAGCTCCATCGGGACAGTTAATGAGCAGTTCTTC. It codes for CASSSIGTVNEQFF. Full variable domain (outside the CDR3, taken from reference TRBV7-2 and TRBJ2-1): GAGVSQSPSNKVTEKGKDVELRCDPISGHTALYWYRQSLGQGLEFLIYFQGNSAPDKSGLPSDRFSAERTGGSVSTLTIQRTQQEDSAVYLCASSSIGTVNEQFFGPGTRLTVL.

CDR3 in amino acids: CASSLGGGSYGYTF. The DNA of the CDR3 is TGTGCCAGCAGTTTAGGGGGGGGGAGCTATGGCTACACCTTC. The chain carries TRBV28 and TRBJ1-2, with TRBD1 as a possible D gene (5 bases). The V gene lost 2 bases and the J gene lost 4 bases, with 11 bases spanning the gap. The CDR3 extends over 14 amino acids. Germline lookup yields CDR1 MDHEN and CDR2 SYDVKM.

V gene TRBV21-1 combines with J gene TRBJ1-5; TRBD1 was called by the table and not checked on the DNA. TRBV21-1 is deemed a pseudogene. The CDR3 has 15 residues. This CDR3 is CASTLDRGGDQPQHF. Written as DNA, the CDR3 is TGTGCCAGCACCCTGGACAGGGGCGGGGATCAGCCCCAGCATTTT.

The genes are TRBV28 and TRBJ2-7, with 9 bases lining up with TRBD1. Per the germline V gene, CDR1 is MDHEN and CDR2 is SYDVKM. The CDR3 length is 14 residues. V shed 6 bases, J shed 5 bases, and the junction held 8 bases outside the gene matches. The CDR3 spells CASSPGQGPHEQYF. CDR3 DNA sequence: TGTGCCAGCAGCCCGGGACAGGGTCCCCACGAGCAGTACTTC.

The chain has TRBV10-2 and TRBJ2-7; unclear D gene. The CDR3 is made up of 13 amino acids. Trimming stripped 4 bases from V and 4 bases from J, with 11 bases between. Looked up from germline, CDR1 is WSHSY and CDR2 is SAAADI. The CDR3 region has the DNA TGCGCCAGCAGTGTATTAATACATTACGAGCAGTACTTC. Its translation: CASSVLIHYEQYF.

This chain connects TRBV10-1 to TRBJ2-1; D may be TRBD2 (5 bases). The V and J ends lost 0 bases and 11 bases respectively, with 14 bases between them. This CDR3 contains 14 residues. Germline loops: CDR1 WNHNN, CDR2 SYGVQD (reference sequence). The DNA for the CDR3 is TGCGCCAGCAGTGAGTCTTCCATTCAGCGGCAGCAGTTCTTC. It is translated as CASSESSIQRQQFF.

CDR3 amino acids: CASSWASGSYEQYF. The CDR3 DNA reads TGTGCCAGCAGCTGGGCTAGCGGGAGCTACGAGCAGTACTTC. J is TRBJ2-7 and V is TRBV14, with 10 bases fitting TRBD2. Germline trimming cut 5 bases from V and 3 bases from J; bases unmatched to any gene: 4. Per germline, CDR1 SGHDN and CDR2 FVKESK. The CDR3 runs to 14 residues.

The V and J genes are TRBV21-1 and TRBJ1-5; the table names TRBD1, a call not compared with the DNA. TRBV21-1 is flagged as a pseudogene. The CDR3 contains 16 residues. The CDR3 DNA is TGTGCCAGCAGCAAGGCAGGCTGGGCAATGGGTCAGCCCCAGCATTTT. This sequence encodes CASSKAGWAMGQPQHF.

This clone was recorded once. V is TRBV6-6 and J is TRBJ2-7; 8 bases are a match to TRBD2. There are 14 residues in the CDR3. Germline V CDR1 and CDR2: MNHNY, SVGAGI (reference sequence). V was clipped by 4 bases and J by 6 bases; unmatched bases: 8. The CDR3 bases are TGTGCCAGCAGTTCGAGCGGGAGTATCGGCGAGCAGTACTTC. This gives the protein CASSSSGSIGEQYF.

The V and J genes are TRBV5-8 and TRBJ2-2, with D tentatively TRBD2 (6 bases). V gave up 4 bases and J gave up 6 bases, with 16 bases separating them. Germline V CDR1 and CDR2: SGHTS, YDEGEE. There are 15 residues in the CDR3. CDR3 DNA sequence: TGTGCCAGCAGCCCGGGGACTGACTCGGCCGGGGAGCTGTTTTTT. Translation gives CASSPGTDSAGELFF. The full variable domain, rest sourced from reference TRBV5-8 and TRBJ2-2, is EAGVTQSPTHLIKTRGQQATLRCSPISGHTSVYWYQQALGLGLQFLLWYDEGEERNRGNFPPRFSGRQFPNYSSELNVNALELEDSALYLCASSPGTDSAGELFFGEGSRLTVL.

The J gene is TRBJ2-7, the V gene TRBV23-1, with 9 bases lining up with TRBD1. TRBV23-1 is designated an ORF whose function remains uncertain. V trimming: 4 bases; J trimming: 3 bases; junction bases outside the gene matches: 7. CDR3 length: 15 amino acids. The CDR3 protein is CASSLRDRDIYEQYF. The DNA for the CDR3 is TGCGCCAGCAGTCTGCGGGACAGGGACATCTACGAGCAGTACTTC.